The clone carrying this T cell receptor beta chain was detected only a few times. The antigen is not known. The sample originates from a study of regulatory T cells in long-lasting Graves disease. Study-level results: Persistent disease exhibited a predilection for TRBV28, TRBJ1-2 and TRBJ2-5.

Construction of the TCR beta libraries employed iRepertoire HTBI primers in conjunction with Arm-PCR of CDR3 regions. One entry per CDR3 protein, called by TCRdb with MiXCR from the multiplex PCR reads. The table lists about 440,000 distinct CDR3 sequences, around 17% of them singletons. This sample's time point: newly diagnosed GD, antithyroid drugs for less than 3 months. Extracted RNA from PBMCs served as the source of the TCR library. The CDR3 spans 20 residues. After removal of 5 bases from V and 2 bases from J, the junction contained 16 bases not matched to a gene. Germline CDR1 is SGHVS and CDR2 is FQNEAQ. In addition, the sample was reused for a study of T cells in Graves' hyperthyroidism and ophthalmopathy. Turning to that study: The definition of stable Graves' hyperthyroidism was no ophthalmopathy progression within 18 months. The HTBI set primed first-round TCR CDR3 RT-PCR. It was a median approximately 6.9 months before onset that the model predicted ophthalmopathy.

J is TRBJ2-6 and V is TRBV7-8; 9 nucleotides agree with TRBD1. This receptor was taken from a woman in her late teens or twenties with Graves disease. The starting material was peripheral blood mononuclear cells (PBMCs), obtained at new diagnosis, from a patient treated with antithyroid drugs. The CDR3 spells CASSPGTGSIIFAGANVLTF. The CDR3 DNA reads TGTGCCAGCAGCCCTGGGACAGGGTCGATCATATTCGCTGGGGCCAACGTCCTGACTTTC.